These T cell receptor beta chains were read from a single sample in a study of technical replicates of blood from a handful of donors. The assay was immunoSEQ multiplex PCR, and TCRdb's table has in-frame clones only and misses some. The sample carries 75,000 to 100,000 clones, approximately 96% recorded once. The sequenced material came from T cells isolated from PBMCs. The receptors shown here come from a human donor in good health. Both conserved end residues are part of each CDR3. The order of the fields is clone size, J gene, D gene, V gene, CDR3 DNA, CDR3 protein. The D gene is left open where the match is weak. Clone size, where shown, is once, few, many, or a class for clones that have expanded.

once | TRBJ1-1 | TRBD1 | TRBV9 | TGTGCCAGCAGCGCCCCAGGGGGCTCAGGGGGTGAAGCTTTCTTT | CASSAPGGSGGEAFF
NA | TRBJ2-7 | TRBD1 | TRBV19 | TGTGCCAGTAGTAGACAGGGGGACGACGAGCAGTACTTC | CASSRQGDDEQYF
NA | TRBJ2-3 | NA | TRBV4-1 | TGCGCCAGCAGCCAACCCCTAGCTCCGAGACCAGATACGCAGTATTTT | CASSQPLAPRPDTQYF
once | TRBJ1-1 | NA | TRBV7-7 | TGTGTGCTAGAGGATCTCAATGGTGAAGCTTTCTTT | CVLEDLNGEAFF
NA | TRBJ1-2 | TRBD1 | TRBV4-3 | TGCGCCAGCAGCCAAGATATTTTAGGGACAGGATTCTCATATGGCTACACCTTC | CASSQDILGTGFSYGYTF
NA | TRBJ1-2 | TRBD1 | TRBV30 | TGTGCCTGGGGGACAGACCCTTATGGCTACACCTTC | CAWGTDPYGYTF
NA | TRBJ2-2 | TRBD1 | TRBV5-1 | TGCGCCAGCGGTATTGACAGGGTAGGGACCGGGGAGCTGTTTTTT | CASGIDRVGTGELFF
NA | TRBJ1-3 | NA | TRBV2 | TGTGCCAGCAGTGAAGACAGAATCTCTGGAAACACCATATATTTT | CASSEDRISGNTIYF
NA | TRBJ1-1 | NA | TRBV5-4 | TGTGCCAGCAGCTCCACCGGGGAAGACACTGAAGCTTTCTTT | CASSSTGEDTEAFF
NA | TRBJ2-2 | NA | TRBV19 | TGTGCCAGTAGTATAGATCGGTTTACTCTAAATGCGAACACCGGGGAGCTGTTTTTT | CASSIDRFTLNANTGELFF
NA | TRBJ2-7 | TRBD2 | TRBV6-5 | TGTGCCAGCAGCCCGACTAGCGGTACCTACGAGCAGTACTTC | CASSPTSGTYEQYF
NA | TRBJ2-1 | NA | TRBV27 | TGTGCCAGCAGATTGGCTTCGAATGAGCAGTTCTTC | CASRLASNEQFF
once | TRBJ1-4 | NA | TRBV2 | TGTGCCAGCAGTGAGGGGCCCGGGTTGGAAAGGTTTTTT | CASSEGPGLERFF
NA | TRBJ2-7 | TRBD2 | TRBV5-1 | TGCGCCAGCAGCCCGGCTGCGCTAGCGGGGGCCTACGAGCAGTACTTC | CASSPAALAGAYEQYF
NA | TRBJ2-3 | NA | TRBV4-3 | TGCGCCAGCAGCCAACGATTGGCGCCCCCGGGGGATACGCAGTATTTT | CASSQRLAPPGDTQYF
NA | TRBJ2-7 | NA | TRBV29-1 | TGCAGCGAAAAGAGGCTGGAACATTACGAGCAGTACTTC | CSEKRLEHYEQYF
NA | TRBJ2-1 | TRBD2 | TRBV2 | TGTGCCAGCAGTGAAGAAGGACTAGTGTCCGCTGAGCAGTTCTTC | CASSEEGLVSAEQFF
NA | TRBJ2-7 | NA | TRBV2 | TGTGCCAGCAGAGACGGGGGGGGACAGGGCTTATGGCAGTACTTC | CASRDGGGQGLWQYF
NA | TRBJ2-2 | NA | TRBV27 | TGTGCCAGCAGTTTATATGTCGCCGGGGAGCTGTTTTTT | CASSLYVAGELFF
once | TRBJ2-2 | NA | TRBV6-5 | TGTGCCAGCAGACCACGGGACATCAACACCGGGGAGCTGTTTTTT | CASRPRDINTGELFF
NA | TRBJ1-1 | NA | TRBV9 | TGTGCCAGCAGCGTAGACCTCGGCGCAGGAATGAACACTGAAGCTTTCTTT | CASSVDLGAGMNTEAFF
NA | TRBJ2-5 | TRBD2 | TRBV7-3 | TGTGCCAGCAGCTTTCTAGCGGGAGCGGAGACCCAGTACTTC | CASSFLAGAETQYF
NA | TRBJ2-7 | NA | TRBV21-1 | TGTGCCAGCAGTCTAGGAACAGGGGGGAAAACTATAATGGAGCAGTACTTC | CASSLGTGGKTIMEQYF
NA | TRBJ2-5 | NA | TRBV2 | TGTGCCAGCAGAAGAACCAGGGAGACCCAGTACTTC | CASRRTRETQYF
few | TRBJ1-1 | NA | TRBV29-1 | TGCAGCGTTGAATGGGTAGGGGGTAACACTGAAGCTTTCTTT | CSVEWVGGNTEAFF
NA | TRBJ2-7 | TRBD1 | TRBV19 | TGTGCCAGTAGCCCGACAGGGTCGGGCTACGAGCAGTACTTC | CASSPTGSGYEQYF
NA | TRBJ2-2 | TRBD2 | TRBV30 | TGTGCCTGGACTGTTCGCTTGGGACTAGCGGGTACTGGCACCGGGGAGCTGTTTTTT | CAWTVRLGLAGTGTGELFF
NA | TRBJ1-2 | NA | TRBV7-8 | TGTGCCAGCAGCTTATCAGGGATTCACTATGGCTACACCTTC | CASSLSGIHYGYTF